A selection of T cell receptor beta chains follows, all from one sample in a study of cytomegalovirus exposure and HLA in healthy donors. TCRdb's table, derived via immunoSEQ multiplex PCR, lists solely in-frame clones and lacks some. The profile covers 160,000 or so clones, with about four fifths appearing a single time and around 9.1% taken by the ten largest. The sequenced sample was PBMCs. The receptors shown here come from a male donor in good health and CMV-seropositive. CDR3s include the opening cysteine and the closing phenylalanine or tryptophan. The D gene is left open where the match is weak. Clone size is stated in some rows and not others, as once, few, many or a class when expanded.

V gene	J gene	clone size	D gene	CDR3 DNA	CDR3 protein
TRBV15	TRBJ1-5	-	TRBD1	TGTGCCACCAGCAGAGACGTCGGGACAGTTCTTTCCCAGCATTTT	CATSRDVGTVLSQHF
TRBV6-6	TRBJ1-2	-	-	TGTGCCAGCAGTTACGGGGGCACCTCCTATGGCTACACCTTC	CASSYGGTSYGYTF
TRBV7-2	TRBJ2-3	-	-	TGTGCCAGCAGCTTAGATCCCGGGTTGACAGATACGCAGTATTTT	CASSLDPGLTDTQYF
TRBV18	TRBJ1-2	-	TRBD1	TGTGCCAGCTCACCGGACAGGGACGGCTACACCTTC	CASSPDRDGYTF
TRBV2	TRBJ2-5	once	TRBD1	TGTGCCAGCAGTGAAGAATCCGGGACAGAAGAGACCCAGTACTTC	CASSEESGTEETQYF
TRBV19	TRBJ2-2	-	-	TGTGCCAGTACCGCTTCAACACCTCCGGGCACCGGGGAGCTGTTTTTT	CASTASTPPGTGELFF
TRBV18	TRBJ1-1	few	-	TGTGCCAGCTCATCCCCGGGGTACACTGAAGCTTTCTTT	CASSSPGYTEAFF
TRBV6-1	TRBJ1-5	few	-	TGTGCCAGCAGTGAAAATAGGGGTTCAAGCAATCAGCCCCAGCATTTT	CASSENRGSSNQPQHF
TRBV6-6	TRBJ1-1	-	-	TGTGCCAGCAGATCCCCCAACAGGGCGGCGAACACTGAAGCTTTCTTT	CASRSPNRAANTEAFF
TRBV28	TRBJ2-3	-	TRBD1	TGTGCCAGCAGAACCCGCTTCCCCAGCAGGGGGCGCACAGATACGCAGTATTTT	CASRTRFPSRGRTDTQYF
TRBV28	TRBJ1-5	-	-	TGTGCCAGCACCTTTGCTAGTCAGCCCCAGCATTTT	CASTFASQPQHF
TRBV25-1	TRBJ1-3	-	TRBD1	TGTGCCAGCAGGGGACAGAAATCTGGAAACACCATATATTTT	CASRGQKSGNTIYF
TRBV28	TRBJ1-1	-	TRBD1	TGTGCCAGCAGCCCCCCCCTTGGACAGGGAAACACTGAAGCTTTCTTT	CASSPPLGQGNTEAFF
TRBV14	TRBJ2-7	-	TRBD1	TGTGCCAGCAGCCAGGAAGGGACAGGGGCAGGGGACGAGCAGTACTTC	CASSQEGTGAGDEQYF
TRBV11-2	TRBJ2-7	-	-	TGTGCCAGCAGCCGGACGGGGGGCTCCGGCGAGCAGTACTTC	CASSRTGGSGEQYF
TRBV7-2	TRBJ1-4	-	TRBD1	TGTGCCAGCAGCTTAACCCGGACAGGGGGCGAAAAACTGTTTTTT	CASSLTRTGGEKLFF
TRBV9	TRBJ2-7	-	TRBD1	TGTGCCAGCAGCGTAGAGGGACAGGGCTCCTACGAGCAGTACTTC	CASSVEGQGSYEQYF
TRBV14	TRBJ2-7	-	-	TGTGCCAGCAGCCACGGACAGTACTTC	CASSHGQYF
TRBV30	TRBJ1-4	-	-	TGTGCCTGGACCATCGGCTCAGGAAGATTTGAAAAACTGTTTTTT	CAWTIGSGRFEKLFF
TRBV30	TRBJ1-2	-	TRBD1	TGTGCCTGGAGTCGAACAGGGGGCGATGGCTACACCTTC	CAWSRTGGDGYTF
TRBV6-1	TRBJ2-7	-	TRBD1	TGTGCCAGCATCGAAGGGGACAGGGCGGCCTACGAGCAGTACTTC	CASIEGDRAAYEQYF
TRBV14	TRBJ2-1	-	TRBD1	TGTGCCAGCAGCCAGGACAGGGTCGTGCATGAGCAGTTCTTC	CASSQDRVVHEQFF
TRBV5-1	TRBJ2-3	-	TRBD2	TGCGCCAGCGGAGCGGGATCCCGGGGAGTAGGTACGCAGTATTTT	CASGAGSRGVGTQYF
TRBV5-1	TRBJ2-6	once	-	TGCGCCAGCAGCCCAGATTCCGGGGCCAACGTCCTGACTTTC	CASSPDSGANVLTF
TRBV29-1	TRBJ2-7	-	TRBD1	TGCAGCGTGGGGACAGCTAGCTCCTACGAGCAGTACTTC	CSVGTASSYEQYF
TRBV7-8	TRBJ2-5	-	TRBD2	TGTGCCAGCAGCTTAGCTGGGCTAGCGGGAGTGGAGACCCAGTACTTC	CASSLAGLAGVETQYF
TRBV4-1	TRBJ1-1	-	-	TGCGCCAGCAGCCACGGACACTTGAACACTGAAGCTTTCTTT	CASSHGHLNTEAFF
TRBV6-5	TRBJ2-3	-	-	TGTGCCAGCAGTTCTCCGACTAGTCTCGGCACAGATACGCAGTATTTT	CASSSPTSLGTDTQYF
TRBV5-5	TRBJ1-2	-	-	TGTGCCAGCAGCTTGGTACAGGGTGTTAGCTATGGCTACACCTTC	CASSLVQGVSYGYTF
TRBV9	TRBJ1-2	-	-	TGTGCCAGCAGCGGGGGGAGGGACCTTCGGGGAGCGTTTAACTATGGCTACACCTTC	CASSGGRDLRGAFNYGYTF
TRBV5-6	TRBJ1-5	-	TRBD1	TGTGCCAGCAGTCGGACAGGGAATCAGCCCCAGCATTTT	CASSRTGNQPQHF
TRBV5-8	TRBJ1-2	-	TRBD1	TGTGCCAGCAGCAAGTTGGACAGGGGGCGAGATGGCTACACCTTC	CASSKLDRGRDGYTF
TRBV5-6	TRBJ1-6	-	-	TGTGCCAGCAGCTTGCCCCAAGGGAGATCACCCCTCCACTTT	CASSLPQGRSPLHF
TRBV18	TRBJ2-7	-	TRBD1	TGTGCCAGCTCACCAAGTCGGACAGGTGAGCAGTACTTC	CASSPSRTGEQYF
TRBV10-3	TRBJ2-7	-	-	TGTGCCATCAGAATTTTCCGGGACAAGTCTTCCTACGAGCAGTACTTC	CAIRIFRDKSSYEQYF
TRBV4-2	TRBJ1-2	-	TRBD1	TGTGCCAGCAGCCCATTGACAGGGGAAGGCTACACCTTC	CASSPLTGEGYTF
TRBV7-9	TRBJ1-2	-	TRBD1	TGTTCCAGCAGCTTAACAACAGGGGGCGCGAGGTATGGCTACACCTTC	CSSSLTTGGARYGYTF